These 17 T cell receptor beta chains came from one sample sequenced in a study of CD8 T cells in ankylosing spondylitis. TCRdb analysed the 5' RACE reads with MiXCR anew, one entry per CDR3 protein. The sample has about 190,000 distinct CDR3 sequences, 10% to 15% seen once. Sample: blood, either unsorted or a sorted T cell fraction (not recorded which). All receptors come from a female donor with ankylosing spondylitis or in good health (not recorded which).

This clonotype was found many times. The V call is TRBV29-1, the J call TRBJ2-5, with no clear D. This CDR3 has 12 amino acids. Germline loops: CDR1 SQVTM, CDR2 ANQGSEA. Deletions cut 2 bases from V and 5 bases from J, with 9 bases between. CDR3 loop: CSVELGKETQYF. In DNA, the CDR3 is TGCAGCGTTGAATTGGGGAAGGAGACCCAGTACTTC.

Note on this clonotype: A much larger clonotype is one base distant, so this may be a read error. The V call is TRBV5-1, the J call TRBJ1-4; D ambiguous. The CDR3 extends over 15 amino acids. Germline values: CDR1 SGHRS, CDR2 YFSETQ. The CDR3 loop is CASCLEETTNEKLFF. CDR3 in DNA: TGCGCCAGCTGCTTGGAAGAGACAACTAATGAAAAACTGTTTTTT.

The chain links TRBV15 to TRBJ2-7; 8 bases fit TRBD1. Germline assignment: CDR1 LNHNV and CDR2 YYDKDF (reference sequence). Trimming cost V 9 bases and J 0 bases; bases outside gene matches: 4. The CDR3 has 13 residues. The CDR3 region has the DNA TGTGCCACAAGGACAGGGAGCTCCTACGAGCAGTACTTC. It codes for CATRTGSSYEQYF.

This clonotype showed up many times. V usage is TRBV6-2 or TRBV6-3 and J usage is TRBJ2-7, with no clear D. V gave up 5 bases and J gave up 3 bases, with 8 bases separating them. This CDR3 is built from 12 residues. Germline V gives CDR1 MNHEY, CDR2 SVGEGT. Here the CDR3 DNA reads TGTGCCAGCAGTCCCACCCACTACGAGCAGTACTTC. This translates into CASSPTHYEQYF.

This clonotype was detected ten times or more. The CDR3 DNA is TGTGCCAGCAGCACTTATTTACTAGCGGGAGGGGCCCCCGGGGAGCTGTTTTTT. As protein: CASSTYLLAGGAPGELFF. The chain uses TRBV11-2 and TRBJ2-2; the match to TRBD2 covers 13 bases. CDR1 and CDR2 (germline): SGHAT, FQNNGV. There are 18 residues in the CDR3. With 5 bases clipped from V and 6 bases from J, the junction kept 12 bases outside the gene matches.

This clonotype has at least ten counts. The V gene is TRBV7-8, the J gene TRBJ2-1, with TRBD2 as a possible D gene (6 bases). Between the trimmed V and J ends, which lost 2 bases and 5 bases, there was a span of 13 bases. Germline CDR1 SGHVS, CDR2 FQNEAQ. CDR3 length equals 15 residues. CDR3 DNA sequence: TGTGCCAGCAGCTTAAGGAGGGTAGCCAACAATGAGCAGTTCTTC. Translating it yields CASSLRRVANNEQFF.

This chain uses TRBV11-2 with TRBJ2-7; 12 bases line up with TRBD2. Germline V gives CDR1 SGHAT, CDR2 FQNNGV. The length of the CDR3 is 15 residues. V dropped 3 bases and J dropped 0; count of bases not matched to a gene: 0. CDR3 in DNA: TGTGCCAGCAGCTTGACTAGCGGGGGCTCCTACGAGCAGTACTTC. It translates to CASSLTSGGSYEQYF.

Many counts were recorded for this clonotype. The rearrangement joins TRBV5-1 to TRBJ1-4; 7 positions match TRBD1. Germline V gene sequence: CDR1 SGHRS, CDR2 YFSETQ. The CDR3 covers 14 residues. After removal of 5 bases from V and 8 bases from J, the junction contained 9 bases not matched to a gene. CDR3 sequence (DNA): TGCGCCAGCAGTCAAAACAGGGGACGGGAAAAACTGTTTTTT. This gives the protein CASSQNRGREKLFF.

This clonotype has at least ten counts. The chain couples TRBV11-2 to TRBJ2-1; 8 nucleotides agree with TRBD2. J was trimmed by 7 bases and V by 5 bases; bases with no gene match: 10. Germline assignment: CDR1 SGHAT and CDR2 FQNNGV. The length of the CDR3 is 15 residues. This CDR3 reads CASSLLGGRSNEQFF. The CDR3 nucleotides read TGTGCCAGCAGCCTCCTGGGCGGGAGGAGTAATGAGCAGTTCTTC. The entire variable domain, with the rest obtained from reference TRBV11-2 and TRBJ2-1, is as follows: EAGVAQSPRYKIIEKRQSVAFWCNPISGHATLYWYQQILGQGPKLLIQFQNNGVVDDSQLPKDRFSAERLKGVDSTLKIQPAKLEDSAVYLCASSLLGGRSNEQFFGPGTRLTVL.

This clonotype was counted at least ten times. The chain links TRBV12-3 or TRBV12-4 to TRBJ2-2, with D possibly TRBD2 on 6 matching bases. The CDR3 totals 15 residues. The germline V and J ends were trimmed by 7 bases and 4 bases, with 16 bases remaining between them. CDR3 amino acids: CASTAVPRGTGELFF. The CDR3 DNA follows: TGTGCCAGCACCGCGGTACCGCGGGGCACCGGGGAGCTGTTTTTT.

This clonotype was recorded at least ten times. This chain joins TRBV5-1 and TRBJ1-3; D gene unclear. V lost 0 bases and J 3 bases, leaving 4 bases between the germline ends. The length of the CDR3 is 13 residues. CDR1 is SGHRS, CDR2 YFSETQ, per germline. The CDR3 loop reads CASSLGGGNTIYF. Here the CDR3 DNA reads TGCGCCAGCAGCTTGGGGGGTGGAAACACCATATATTTT. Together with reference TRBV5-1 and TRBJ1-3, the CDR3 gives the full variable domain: KAGVTQTPRYLIKTRGQQVTLSCSPISGHRSVSWYQQTPGQGLQFLFEYFSETQRNKGNFPGRFSGRQFSNSRSEMNVSTLELGDSALYLCASSLGGGNTIYFGEGSWLTVV.

Here the CDR3 reads CSANTGRAGEQFF. CDR3 bases: TGCAGTGCCAATACCGGGAGGGCAGGGGAGCAGTTCTTC. The chain employs TRBV20-1 and TRBJ2-1; 8 nucleotides line up with TRBD2. The CDR3 totals 13 residues. Unmatched junction bases numbered 11, after V lost 6 bases and J lost 10 bases. CDR1 is DFQATT, CDR2 SNEGSKA, per germline (reference sequence).

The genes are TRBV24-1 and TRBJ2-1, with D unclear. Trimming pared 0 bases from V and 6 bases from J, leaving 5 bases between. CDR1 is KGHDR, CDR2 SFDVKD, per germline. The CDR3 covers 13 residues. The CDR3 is CATSDLVVNEQFF. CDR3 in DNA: TGTGCCACCAGTGATTTGGTCGTCAATGAGCAGTTCTTC.

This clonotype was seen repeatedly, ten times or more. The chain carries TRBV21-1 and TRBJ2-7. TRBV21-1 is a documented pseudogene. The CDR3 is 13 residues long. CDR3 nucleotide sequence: TGTGCCAGCAGCAAAGAAGGTTGCTACGAGCAGTACTTC. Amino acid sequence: CASSKEGCYEQYF.

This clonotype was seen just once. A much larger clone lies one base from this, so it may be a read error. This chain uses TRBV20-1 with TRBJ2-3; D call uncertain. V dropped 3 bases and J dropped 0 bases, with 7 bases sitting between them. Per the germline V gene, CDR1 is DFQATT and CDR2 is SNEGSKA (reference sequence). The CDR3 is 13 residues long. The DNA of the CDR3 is TGCAGTGCTAGCATGTGGAGCACAGATACGCAGTATTTT. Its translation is CSASMWSTDTQYF.

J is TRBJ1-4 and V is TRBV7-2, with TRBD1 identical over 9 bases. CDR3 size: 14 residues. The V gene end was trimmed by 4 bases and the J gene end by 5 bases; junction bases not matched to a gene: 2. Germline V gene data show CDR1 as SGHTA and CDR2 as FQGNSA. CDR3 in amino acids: CASSSTGGNEKLFF. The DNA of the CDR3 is TGTGCCAGCAGCTCGACAGGGGGGAATGAAAAACTGTTTTTT.

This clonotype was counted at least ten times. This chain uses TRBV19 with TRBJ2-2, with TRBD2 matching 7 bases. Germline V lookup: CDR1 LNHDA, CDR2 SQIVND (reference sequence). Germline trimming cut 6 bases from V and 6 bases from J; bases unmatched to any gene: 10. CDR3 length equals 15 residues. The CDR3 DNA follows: TGTGCCAGTAGACGGGGGAGGGTTGACGCCGGGGAGCTGTTTTTT. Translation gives CASRRGRVDAGELFF.